This T cell receptor (beta chain) was retrieved from a study of blood T cell repertoires in COVID-19. Study-level background: Samples came from the United States, Italy and Spain, spanning acute and convalescent COVID-19.

TCRdb's copy holds only in-frame clones and misses some; the assay was immunoSEQ multiplex PCR. The sample holds hundreds of thousands of clones, 88% seen once. Everyone who took part was roughly 18 to 89 years old, and they came from about 23 US areas. Donors were grouped by their self-reported clinical history. The sequence came from a woman aged 45 to 65 who had recovered from COVID-19. Material for sequencing was PBMCs or T cells enriched from blood (not recorded which).

CDR3 coding DNA: TGTGCCAGCAGTTACGGGAGGTTCCGCACTGAAGCTTTCTTT. As protein: CASSYGRFRTEAFF. This chain uses TRBV6-2 or TRBV6-3 with TRBJ1-1; D unresolved. Germline V gene lookup returns CDR1 MNHEY and CDR2 SVGEGT. This CDR3 region has 14 residues. V was pared by 2 bases and J by 4 bases, with 11 bases between.